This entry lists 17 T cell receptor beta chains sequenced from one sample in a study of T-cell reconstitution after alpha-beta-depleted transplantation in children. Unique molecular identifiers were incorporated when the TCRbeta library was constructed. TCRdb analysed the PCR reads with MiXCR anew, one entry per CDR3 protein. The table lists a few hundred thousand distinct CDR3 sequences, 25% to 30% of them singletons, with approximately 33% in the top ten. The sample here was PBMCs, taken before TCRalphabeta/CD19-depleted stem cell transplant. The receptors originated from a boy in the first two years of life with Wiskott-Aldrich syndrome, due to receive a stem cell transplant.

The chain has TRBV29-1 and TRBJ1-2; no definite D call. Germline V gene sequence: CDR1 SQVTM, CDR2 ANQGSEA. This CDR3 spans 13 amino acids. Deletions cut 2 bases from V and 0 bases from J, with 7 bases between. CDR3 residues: CSVEIRANYGYTF. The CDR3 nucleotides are TGCAGCGTTGAAATTAGAGCTAACTATGGCTACACCTTC.

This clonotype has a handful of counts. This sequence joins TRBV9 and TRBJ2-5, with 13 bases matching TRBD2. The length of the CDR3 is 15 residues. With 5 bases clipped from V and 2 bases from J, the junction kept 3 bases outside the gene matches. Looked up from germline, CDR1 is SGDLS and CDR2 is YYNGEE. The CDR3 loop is CASRRGLAGQETQYF. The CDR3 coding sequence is TGTGCCAGCAGGAGGGGACTAGCGGGACAAGAGACCCAGTACTTC. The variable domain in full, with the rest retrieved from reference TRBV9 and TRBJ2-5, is DSGVTQTPKHLITATGQRVTLRCSPRSGDLSVYWYQQSLDQGLQFLIQYYNGEERAKGNILERFSAQQFPDLHSELNLSSLELGDSALYFCASRRGLAGQETQYFGPGTRLLVL.

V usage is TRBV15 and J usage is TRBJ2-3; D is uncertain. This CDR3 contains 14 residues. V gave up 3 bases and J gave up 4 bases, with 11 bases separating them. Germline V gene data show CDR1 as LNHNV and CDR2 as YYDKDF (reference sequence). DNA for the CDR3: TGTGCCACCAGCAGTCAGAGATTCGCAGATACGCAGTATTTT. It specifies CATSSQRFADTQYF.

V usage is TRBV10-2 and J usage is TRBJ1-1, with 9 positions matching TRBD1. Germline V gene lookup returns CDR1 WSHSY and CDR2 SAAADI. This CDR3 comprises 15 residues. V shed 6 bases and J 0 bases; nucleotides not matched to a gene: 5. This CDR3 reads CASRGTGTLNTEAFF. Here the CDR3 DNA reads TGCGCCAGCAGGGGGACAGGGACCTTGAACACTGAAGCTTTCTTT.

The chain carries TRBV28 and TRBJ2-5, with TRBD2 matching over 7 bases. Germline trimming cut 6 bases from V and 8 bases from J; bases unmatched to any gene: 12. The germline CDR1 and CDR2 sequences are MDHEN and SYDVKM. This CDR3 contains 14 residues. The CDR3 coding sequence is TGTGCCAGCAGCACCCTACTCGCGGGGGAAACCCAGTACTTC. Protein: CASSTLLAGETQYF.

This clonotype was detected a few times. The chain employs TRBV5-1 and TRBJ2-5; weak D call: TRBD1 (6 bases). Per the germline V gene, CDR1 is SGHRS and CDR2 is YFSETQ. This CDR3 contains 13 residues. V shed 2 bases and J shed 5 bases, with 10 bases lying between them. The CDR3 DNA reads TGCGCCAGCAGCTTTTTCCAGGGGGAGACCCAGTACTTC. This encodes CASSFFQGETQYF.

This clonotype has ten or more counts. CDR3 DNA: TGTGCCAGCAGTCCCCGACTAGCGGGAGCCTACGAGCAGTACTTC. This codes for CASSPRLAGAYEQYF. The chain links TRBV9 to TRBJ2-7, with TRBD2 identical over 12 bases. This CDR3 has 15 residues. V was pared by 5 bases and J by 2 bases, with 5 bases of the junction left unmatched. Germline CDR1 reads SGDLS; CDR2 reads YYNGEE.

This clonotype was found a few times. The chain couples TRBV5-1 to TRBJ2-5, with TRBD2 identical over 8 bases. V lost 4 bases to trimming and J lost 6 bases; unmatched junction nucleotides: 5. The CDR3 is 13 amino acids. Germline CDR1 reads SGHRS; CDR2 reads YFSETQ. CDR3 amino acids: CASSPAGGKTQYF. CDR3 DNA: TGCGCCAGCAGCCCCGCGGGGGGAAAGACCCAGTACTTC.

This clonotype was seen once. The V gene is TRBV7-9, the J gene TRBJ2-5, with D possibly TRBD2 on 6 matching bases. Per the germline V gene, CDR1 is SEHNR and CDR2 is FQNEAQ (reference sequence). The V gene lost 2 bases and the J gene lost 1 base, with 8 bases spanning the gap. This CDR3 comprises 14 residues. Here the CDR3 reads CASSLTSLQETQYF. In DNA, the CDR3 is TGTGCCAGCAGCTTAACTAGCCTCCAAGAGACCCAGTACTTC.

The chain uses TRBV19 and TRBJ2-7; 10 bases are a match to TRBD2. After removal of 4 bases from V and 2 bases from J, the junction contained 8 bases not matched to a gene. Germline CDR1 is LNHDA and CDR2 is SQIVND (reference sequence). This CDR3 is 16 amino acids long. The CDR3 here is CASSRGLAITTYEQYF. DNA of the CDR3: TGTGCCAGTAGTAGGGGACTAGCGATCACAACCTACGAGCAGTACTTC. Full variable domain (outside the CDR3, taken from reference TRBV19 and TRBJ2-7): DGGITQSPKYLFRKEGQNVTLSCEQNLNHDAMYWYRQDPGQGLRLIYYSQIVNDFQKGDIAEGYSVSREKKESFPLTVTSAQKNPTAFYLCASSRGLAITTYEQYFGPGTRLTVT.

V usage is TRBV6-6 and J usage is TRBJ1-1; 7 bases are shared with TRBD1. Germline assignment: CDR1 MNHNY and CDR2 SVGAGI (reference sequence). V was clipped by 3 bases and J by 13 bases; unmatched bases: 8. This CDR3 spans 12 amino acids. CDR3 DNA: TGTGCCAGCAGTTATTCCGGACAGGCTCTTTTCTTT. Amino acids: CASSYSGQALFF.

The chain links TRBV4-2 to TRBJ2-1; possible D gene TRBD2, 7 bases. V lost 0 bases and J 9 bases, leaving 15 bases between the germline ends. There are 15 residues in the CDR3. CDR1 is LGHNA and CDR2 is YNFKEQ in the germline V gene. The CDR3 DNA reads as TGTGCCAGCAGCCAAGAAGGGGGGGAAGGCGGTGAGCAGTTCTTC. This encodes CASSQEGGEGGEQFF.

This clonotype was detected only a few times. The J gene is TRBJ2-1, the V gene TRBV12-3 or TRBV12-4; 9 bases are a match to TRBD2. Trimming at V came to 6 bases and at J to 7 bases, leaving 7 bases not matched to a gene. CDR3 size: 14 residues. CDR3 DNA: TGTGCCAGCAGAGTAGCGGGAGCTAAAAATGAGCAGTTCTTC. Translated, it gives CASRVAGAKNEQFF.

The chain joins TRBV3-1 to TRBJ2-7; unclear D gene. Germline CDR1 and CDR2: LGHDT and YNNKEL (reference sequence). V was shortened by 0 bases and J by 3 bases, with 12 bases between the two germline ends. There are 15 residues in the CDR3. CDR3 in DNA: TGTGCCAGCAGCCAAGATCCCGTTATTGTCTACGAGCAGTACTTC. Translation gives CASSQDPVIVYEQYF.

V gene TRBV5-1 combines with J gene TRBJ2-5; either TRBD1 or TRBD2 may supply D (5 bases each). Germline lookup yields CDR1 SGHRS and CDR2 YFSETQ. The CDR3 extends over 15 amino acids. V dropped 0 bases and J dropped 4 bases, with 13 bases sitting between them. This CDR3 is CASSLGPGSLETQYF. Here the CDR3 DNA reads TGCGCCAGCAGCTTGGGTCCAGGGAGCTTAGAGACCCAGTACTTC.

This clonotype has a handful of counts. CDR3 sequence (DNA): TGTGCCACCAGTGGGAGACAGGGGTCCAACTGGGAAGAGACCCAGTACTTC. Its translation is CATSGRQGSNWEETQYF. The gene calls are TRBV24-1 and TRBJ2-5, with TRBD1 identical over 8 bases. CDR3 length equals 17 residues. The J segment lost 3 bases and the V segment lost 5 bases, leaving 13 bases of the junction unmatched. Germline V gene data show CDR1 as KGHDR and CDR2 as SFDVKD.

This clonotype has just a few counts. The CDR3 is CASRGNLGGLKTNEQFF. The DNA of the CDR3 is TGTGCCAGCAGAGGCAATTTGGGTGGTCTCAAGACAAACGAGCAGTTCTTC. V gene TRBV12-3 or TRBV12-4 combines with J gene TRBJ2-1; D remains ambiguous. Trimming shortened V by 6 bases and J by 10 bases, and 28 bases separated the two germline ends. The CDR3 is made up of 17 amino acids.